Listed below are T cell receptor beta chains from one sample, sequenced in a study of OX40 agonist ivuxolimab in advanced cancers. Using immunoSEQ multiplex PCR, the repertoire was profiled, and TCRdb retains in-frame clones only, with some absent. The data contain about 68,000 clones, about 79% of them singletons. The sequencing here drew on CD4+ or CD8+ T cells sorted from blood, taken in a trial of the OX40 agonist ivuxolimab. Source of these receptors: an adult with an advanced solid tumor such as melanoma, head and neck, liver or kidney cancer. CDR3s include the opening cysteine and the closing phenylalanine or tryptophan. Each record gives: CDR3 protein, CDR3 DNA, V gene, J gene, D gene. The D gene is left open where the match is weak.

cdr3_aa: CASSRGRSHGYTF; cdr3_nt: TGTGCCAGCAGCCGGGGCAGGTCTCATGGCTACACCTTC; v_call: TRBV6-5; j_call: TRBJ1-2; d_call: NA
cdr3_aa: CASSSLGGSELDWELFF; cdr3_nt: TGTGCCAGCAGTTCCCTTGGCGGGAGCGAATTAGATTGGGAGCTGTTTTTT; v_call: TRBV28; j_call: TRBJ2-2; d_call: TRBD2
cdr3_aa: CASSEVQGATGNTIYF; cdr3_nt: TGTGCCAGCAGTGAAGTTCAGGGGGCAACTGGAAACACCATATATTTT; v_call: TRBV6-1; j_call: TRBJ1-3; d_call: TRBD1
cdr3_aa: CSVVWGSNTEAFF; cdr3_nt: TGCAGCGTTGTATGGGGGTCGAACACTGAAGCTTTCTTT; v_call: TRBV29-1; j_call: TRBJ1-1; d_call: NA
cdr3_aa: CASSVGAGDTGELFF; cdr3_nt: TGTGCCAGCAGCGTAGGGGCGGGAGACACCGGGGAGCTGTTTTTT; v_call: TRBV9; j_call: TRBJ2-2; d_call: TRBD2
cdr3_aa: CASVDGATNEKLFF; cdr3_nt: TGTGCCAGCGTAGACGGTGCAACTAATGAAAAACTGTTTTTT; v_call: TRBV28; j_call: TRBJ1-4; d_call: NA
cdr3_aa: CSVIGWEMNTEAFF; cdr3_nt: TGCAGCGTGATTGGGTGGGAGATGAACACTGAAGCTTTCTTT; v_call: TRBV29-1; j_call: TRBJ1-1; d_call: NA
cdr3_aa: CASSALGSGGPYEQYF; cdr3_nt: TGTGCCAGCAGCGCCCTCGGTAGCGGGGGACCCTACGAGCAGTACTTC; v_call: TRBV9; j_call: TRBJ2-7; d_call: TRBD2
cdr3_aa: CASSEARHGYTF; cdr3_nt: TGTGCCAGCAGTGAAGCGCGGCATGGCTACACCTTC; v_call: TRBV6-1; j_call: TRBJ1-2; d_call: NA
cdr3_aa: CASSFASGRAKQYF; cdr3_nt: TGTGCCAGCAGTTTCGCTAGCGGGAGGGCCAAGCAGTACTTC; v_call: TRBV28; j_call: TRBJ2-7; d_call: TRBD2
cdr3_aa: CASSPRAGGETQYF; cdr3_nt: TGTGCCAGCAGCCCCCGCGCGGGGGGAGAGACCCAGTACTTC; v_call: TRBV5-5; j_call: TRBJ2-5; d_call: TRBD2
cdr3_aa: CASRTQILHGDTQYF; cdr3_nt: TGCGCCAGCAGAACTCAGATCCTCCACGGCGATACGCAGTATTTT; v_call: TRBV5-1; j_call: TRBJ2-3; d_call: NA
cdr3_aa: CASSSDRGIEKLFF; cdr3_nt: TGTGCCAGCAGTTCTGACAGGGGGATTGAAAAACTGTTTTTT; v_call: TRBV2; j_call: TRBJ1-4; d_call: TRBD1
cdr3_aa: CASSLTLGREGSVETQYF; cdr3_nt: TGTGCCAGCAGCCTAACGCTTGGACGGGAGGGATCGGTGGAGACCCAGTACTTC; v_call: TRBV14; j_call: TRBJ2-5; d_call: TRBD2
cdr3_aa: CASSGGDSRVNTQYF; cdr3_nt: TGTGCCAGTAGTGGAGGGGACAGCCGAGTGAATACGCAGTATTTT; v_call: TRBV19; j_call: TRBJ2-3; d_call: NA
cdr3_aa: CASSLQASREQYF; cdr3_nt: TGTGCCAGCAGCTTACAGGCCTCTCGTGAGCAGTACTTC; v_call: TRBV5-4; j_call: TRBJ2-7; d_call: NA
cdr3_aa: CASSLTLTGMSTEAFF; cdr3_nt: TGTGCCAGCAGCTTGACCCTGACAGGGATGAGCACTGAAGCTTTCTTT; v_call: TRBV7-2; j_call: TRBJ1-1; d_call: TRBD1